The present entry profiles one T cell receptor beta chain with its context. Its antigen remains unidentified. This specimen comes from a study of vaccination effects on CD4 cells after COVID-19. The authors isolated CD4+ T cells after more than eight days of culture. IL-2 medium supplanted half the medium on days 3 and 7. Notes on the study in general: The vaccine-induced clones of healthy vaccinees included only 1 of 255 that cross-reacted with common cold coronaviruses.

Sequenced by immunoSEQ multiplex PCR; TCRdb stores in-frame clones only, minus some. This table holds tens of thousands of clones, approximately 74% found once. This clonotype was obtained from a human donor who received a COVID-19 vaccine. The sequencing here drew on CD4+ T cells from PBMCs cultured without peptide, taken before COVID-19 vaccination.

CDR3 amino acids: CASSLDRGPVGYTF. The CDR3 coding sequence is TGTGCCAGCAGCTTGGACAGGGGACCTGTGGGCTACACCTTC. J is TRBJ1-2 and V is TRBV7-8; TRBD1 agrees at 9 bases. Per germline, CDR1 SGHVS and CDR2 FQNEAQ. The CDR3 is 14 residues long. V shed 3 bases and J 8 bases; nucleotides not matched to a gene: 7. Variable domain in full (rest from reference TRBV7-8 and TRBJ1-2): GAGVSQSPRYKVAKRGQDVALRCDPISGHVSLFWYQQALGQGPEFLTYFQNEAQLDKSGLPSDRFFAERPEGSVSTLKIQRTQQEDSAVYLCASSLDRGPVGYTFGSGTRLTVV.